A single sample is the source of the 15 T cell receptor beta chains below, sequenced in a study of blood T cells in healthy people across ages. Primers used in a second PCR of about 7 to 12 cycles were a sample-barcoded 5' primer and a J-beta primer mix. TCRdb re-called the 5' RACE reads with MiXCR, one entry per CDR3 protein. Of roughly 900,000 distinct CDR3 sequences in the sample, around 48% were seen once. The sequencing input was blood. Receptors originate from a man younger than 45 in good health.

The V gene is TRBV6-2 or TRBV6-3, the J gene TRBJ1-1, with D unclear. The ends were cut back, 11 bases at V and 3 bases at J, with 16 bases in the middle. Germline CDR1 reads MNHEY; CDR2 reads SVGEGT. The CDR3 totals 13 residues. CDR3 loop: CAGKGRPDTEAFF. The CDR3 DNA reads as TGTGCCGGAAAGGGAAGGCCAGACACTGAAGCTTTCTTT.

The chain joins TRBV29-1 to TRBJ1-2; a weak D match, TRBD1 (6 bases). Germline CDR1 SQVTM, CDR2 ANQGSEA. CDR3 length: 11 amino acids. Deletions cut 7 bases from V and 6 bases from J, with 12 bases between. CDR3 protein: CSARQENGYTF. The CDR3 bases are TGCAGCGCTCGACAGGAAAATGGCTACACCTTC.

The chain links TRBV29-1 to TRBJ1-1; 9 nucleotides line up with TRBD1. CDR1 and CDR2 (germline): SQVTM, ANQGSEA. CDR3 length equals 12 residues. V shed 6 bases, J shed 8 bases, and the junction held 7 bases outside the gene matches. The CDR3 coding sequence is TGCAGCGTACAGGGGGCACCTTCCGAAGCTTTCTTT. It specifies CSVQGAPSEAFF.

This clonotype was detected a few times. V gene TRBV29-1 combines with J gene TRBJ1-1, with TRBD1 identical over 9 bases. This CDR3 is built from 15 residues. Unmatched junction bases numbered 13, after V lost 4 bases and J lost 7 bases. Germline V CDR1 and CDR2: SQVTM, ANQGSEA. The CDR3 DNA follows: TGCAGCGTTGTGTTAGGACAGGGGAGTCTCGGTGAAGCTTTCTTT. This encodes CSVVLGQGSLGEAFF.

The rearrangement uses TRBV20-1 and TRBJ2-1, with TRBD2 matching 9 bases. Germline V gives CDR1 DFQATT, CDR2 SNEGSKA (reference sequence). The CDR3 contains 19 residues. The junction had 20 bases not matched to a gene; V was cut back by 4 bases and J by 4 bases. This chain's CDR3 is CSAIGMGPKLAGPYNEQFF. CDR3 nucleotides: TGCAGTGCTATAGGGATGGGCCCTAAGCTAGCGGGGCCGTACAATGAGCAGTTCTTC.

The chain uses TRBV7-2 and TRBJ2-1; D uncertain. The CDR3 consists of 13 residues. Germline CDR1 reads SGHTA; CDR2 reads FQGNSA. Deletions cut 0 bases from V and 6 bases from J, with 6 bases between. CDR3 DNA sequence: TGTGCCAGCAGCTTAGCGCTCACCAATGAGCAGTTCTTC. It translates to CASSLALTNEQFF.

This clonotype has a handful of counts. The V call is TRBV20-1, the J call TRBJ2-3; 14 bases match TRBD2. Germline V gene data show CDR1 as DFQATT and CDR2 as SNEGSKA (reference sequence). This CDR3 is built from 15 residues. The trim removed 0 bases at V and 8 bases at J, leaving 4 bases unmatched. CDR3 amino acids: CSARDGTSGGITQYF. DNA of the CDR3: TGCAGTGCTAGAGATGGGACTAGCGGGGGCATTACGCAGTATTTT.

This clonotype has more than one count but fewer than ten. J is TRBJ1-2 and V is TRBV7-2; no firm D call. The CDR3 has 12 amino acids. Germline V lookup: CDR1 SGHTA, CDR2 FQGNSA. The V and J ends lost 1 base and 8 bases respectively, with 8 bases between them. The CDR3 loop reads CASSLGPRGYTF. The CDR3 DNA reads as TGTGCCAGCAGCTTAGGCCCCCGAGGCTACACCTTC. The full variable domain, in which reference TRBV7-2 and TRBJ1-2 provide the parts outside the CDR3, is GAGVSQSPSNKVTEKGKDVELRCDPISGHTALYWYRQSLGQGLEFLIYFQGNSAPDKSGLPSDRFSAERTGGSVSTLTIQRTQQEDSAVYLCASSLGPRGYTFGSGTRLTVV.

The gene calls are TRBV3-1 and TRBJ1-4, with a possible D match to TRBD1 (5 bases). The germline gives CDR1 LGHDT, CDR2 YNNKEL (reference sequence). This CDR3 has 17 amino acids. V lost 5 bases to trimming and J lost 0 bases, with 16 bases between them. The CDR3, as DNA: TGTGCCAGCAGCACGACGACAGCCAGTGCAACTAATGAAAAACTGTTTTTT. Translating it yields CASSTTTASATNEKLFF.

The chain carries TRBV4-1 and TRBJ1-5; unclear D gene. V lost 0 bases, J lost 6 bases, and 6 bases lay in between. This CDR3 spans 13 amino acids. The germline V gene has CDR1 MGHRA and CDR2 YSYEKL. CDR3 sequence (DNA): TGCGCCAGCAGCCAAGAAGAAAGTCAGCCCCAGCATTTT. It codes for CASSQEESQPQHF.

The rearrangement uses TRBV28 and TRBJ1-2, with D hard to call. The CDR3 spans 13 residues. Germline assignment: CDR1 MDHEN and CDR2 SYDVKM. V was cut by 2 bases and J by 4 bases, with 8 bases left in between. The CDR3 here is CASSLKSAYGYTF. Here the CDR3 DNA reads TGTGCCAGCAGTTTAAAGTCGGCCTATGGCTACACCTTC.

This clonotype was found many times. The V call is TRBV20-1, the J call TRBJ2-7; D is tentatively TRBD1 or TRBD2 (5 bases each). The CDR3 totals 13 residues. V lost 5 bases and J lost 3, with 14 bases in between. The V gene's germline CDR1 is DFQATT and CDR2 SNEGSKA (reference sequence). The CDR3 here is CSAPGTVNYEQYF. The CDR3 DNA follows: TGCAGTGCTCCCGGGACCGTAAACTACGAGCAGTACTTC.

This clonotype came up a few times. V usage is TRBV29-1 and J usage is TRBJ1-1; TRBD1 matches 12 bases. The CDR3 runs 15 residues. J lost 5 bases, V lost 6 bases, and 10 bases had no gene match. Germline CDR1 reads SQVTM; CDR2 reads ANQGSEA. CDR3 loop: CSVGTGGEARTEAFF. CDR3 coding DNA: TGCAGCGTCGGGACAGGGGGCGAAGCACGGACTGAAGCTTTCTTT.

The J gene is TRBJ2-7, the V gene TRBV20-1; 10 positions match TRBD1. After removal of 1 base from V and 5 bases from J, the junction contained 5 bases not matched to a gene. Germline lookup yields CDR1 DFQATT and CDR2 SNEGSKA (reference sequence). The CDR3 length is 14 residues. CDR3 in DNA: TGCAGTGCTAGAGGGGGACAGGGGTTGGACGAGCAGTACTTC. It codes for CSARGGQGLDEQYF.

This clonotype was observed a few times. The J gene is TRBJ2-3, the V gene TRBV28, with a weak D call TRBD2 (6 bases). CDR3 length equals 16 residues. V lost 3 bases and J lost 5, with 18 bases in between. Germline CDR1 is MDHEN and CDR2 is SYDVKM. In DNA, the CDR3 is TGTGCCAGCAGTTTCCCCGGGACCGGGGGTAGAGATACGCAGTATTTT. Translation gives CASSFPGTGGRDTQYF.